This T cell receptor (beta chain) originates from a study of T cell clonality in common variable immunodeficiency (dated by TCRdb to between 2015 and 2016). Results the study describes overall, beyond this receptor: According to the authors, finding the cause of the higher clonality in CVID would require sequencing the repertoires of T cell subpopulations. Fewer TCRbeta clones were shared among CVID subjects than among healthy controls (p < 0.0001). Although equal DNA input was used, an average of approximately 82,000 unique sequences per sample was obtained for controls, compared with some 30,000 for CVID samples. Compared with healthy controls, CVID subjects showed increased TCRbeta clonality (t-test p = 0.018), a feature most characteristic of about a third of subjects. Differences among patients in the CVID cohort limited the correlations between repertoire features and clinical complications. Fewer deletions and N-nucleotide insertions were reportedly observed in CVID TCRbeta sequences, and highly modified clones with 13 or more V deletions were reportedly absent from CVID TCRbeta sequences.

CVID was diagnosed by standard criteria: serum IgG, IgA and/or IgM reduced below normal range, plus specific antibody deficiency. The CVID group comprised some 43 subjects, roughly 15 female and 29 male, aged roughly 9 to 64 years with a mean age of roughly 43. Both CVID patients and healthy controls were predominantly of Caucasian heritage. At the time of study participation, every CVID subject had been on replacement immunoglobulin therapy for one year or longer. No CVID subject was ill or taking immunomodulatory or immunosuppressive medication when blood was collected. Heparinized peripheral whole blood samples of about 4.5 to 8.5 ml were obtained from each donor. TCRbeta CDR3 repertoires were sequenced from genomic DNA of adults with common variable immune deficiency (CVID) and healthy adult controls. Diluted blood was subjected to density centrifugation over Hypaque 1077 or Ficoll-Paque for isolation of peripheral blood mononuclear cells. Unsorted mononuclear cells served as the source of genomic DNA, which was extracted either by Qiagen column purification or by a centrifugation-based method.

CDR1 and CDR2 were assigned from the germline V gene as MNHEY and SVGEGT. The CDR3, cysteine through phenylalanine, is 13 amino acids long. Part of the CDR3 DNA is given, 30 bases translated from base 1. The V end loses 5 bases and the J end loses 6 bases, and a stretch of 14 bases separates them. This clone was counted many times. Its specific antigen is unknown. Coverage ceases 3 residues before the CDR3 finishes, and the germline J gene fills in the end. Equivalent amounts of genomic DNA from CVID and control samples were used as sequencing input. For every sample, a 60 bp segment covering the rearranged TCRbeta CDR3 region was amplified and then sequenced. The immunoSEQ assay, a bias-corrected multiplex PCR combined with high-throughput sequencing, was used to amplify TCRbeta. The paper's processing steps were these. Each unique nucleotide sequence was treated as a clone and annotated with V, D and J genes, copy number and frequency. Sequences were labeled productive if in frame, and non-productive if out of frame or containing stop codons. As previously described, clonality was computed from Shannon's entropy. The predicted amino acid sequences of productive clones were used to derive the mean CDR3 Kyte-Doolittle hydropathy. Hierarchical clustering of scaled V gene usage was performed with the R hclust function using Manhattan distance and complete linkage. Sharing of clones by CDR3 amino acid sequence was evaluated by resampling 12 repertoires per group over 100 rounds. The repertoires were searched for about 70 published EBV-specific TCRbeta sequences and almost 250 published CMV-specific TCRbeta sequences. After a couple of CVID samples that produced fewer than 10,000 sequences were dropped from the analysis, 45 or so CVID repertoires remained. TCRdb provides this immuneACCESS table in a form limited to in-frame rearrangements. Some clones are lacking; in checked studies, under half of them reflect an unresolved V gene, and why the rest are absent is not known. The DNA gave D and trimming, while V, J and clone size come from that table. The table records some 19,000 clones for this sample, and not one of them appears only once. Roughly 7% of the sample is taken by the ten largest.

What was sequenced was peripheral blood mononuclear cells. The chain joins TRBV6-2 or TRBV6-3 to TRBJ2-7, with a tentative D gene TRBD2 over 5 matching bases. The clonotype was recovered from a human donor with common variable immunodeficiency. The CDR3 region has the sequence CASSILGEREQYF. The CDR3 bases that were read are TGTGCCAGCAGTATACTCGGGGAGCGCGAG.